Listed here is a single T cell receptor (beta chain). Its target is unknown. This CDR3 is built from 14 residues. The V gene's germline CDR1 is MNHNS and CDR2 SASEGT. Between the trimmed V and J ends, which lost 4 bases and 5 bases, there was a span of 15 bases. Only in-frame clones appear in the TCRdb table, and some are missing; sequencing was by immunoSEQ multiplex PCR. The table has about 99,000 clones, approximately 93% seen once. This entry belongs to a study of siplizumab effects on memory and regulatory T cells. Study results and limitations: Naive T cells, seemingly more diverse than memory cells, seemed major alloresponse contributors. In roughly 75-96% of proliferating CD4+ or CD8+ clones, a naive or memory phenotype could not be assigned.

Material for sequencing was Tregs sorted from blood. V and J are TRBV6-1 and TRBJ2-7, with D tentatively TRBD1 (5 bases). The receptor's source is a human donor in good health. The CDR3 here is CASSGGPWANEQYF. Here the CDR3 DNA reads TGTGCCAGCAGTGGGGGCCCATGGGCGAACGAGCAGTACTTC.